This T cell receptor (beta chain) was retrieved from a study of blood T cell repertoires in COVID-19. Germline assignment: CDR1 MNHEY and CDR2 SVGEGT. The CDR3 is 14 amino acids. The V gene lost 2 bases and the J gene lost 1 base, with 9 bases spanning the gap. The repertoire was sequenced with immunoSEQ multiplex PCR; TCRdb's copy has only in-frame clones and lacks some. This table has fewer than 500,000 clones, approximately 90% appearing once. The sequenced sample was peripheral blood. This chain uses TRBV6-2 or TRBV6-3 with TRBJ2-7, with unresolved D. The receptor's source is a woman in her twenties or thirties with acute or convalescent COVID-19. In DNA form, the CDR3 reads TGTGCCAGCAGTTACAAACCAGGATCCTACGAGCAGTACTTC. It is translated as CASSYKPGSYEQYF.